This T cell receptor (beta chain) was captured by sequencing in a study of shared clonotypes between healthy human individuals. Only in-frame clones appear in the TCRdb table, and some are missing; sequencing was by immunoSEQ multiplex PCR. The table lists 2.3 million or so clones, approximately 93% of them singletons. CDR3 length: 15 amino acids. Trimming took off 5 bases at V and 4 bases at J, with 17 bases between the two ends. CDR1 is ENHRY and CDR2 is SYGVKD in the germline V gene. This clone was seen a single time. The clonotype originates from a man between 18 and 29 years old in good health. Some clones in this sample may be carry-over from other donors' samples. V gene TRBV10-3 combines with J gene TRBJ1-2; D might be TRBD1 (5 bases). The sequenced sample was naive CD4+ T cells from PBMCs. The subset was: CD45RA+ positively selected. CDR3 DNA: TGTGCCATCAGTCAATCCCCGGGACCGAGCTATGGCTACACCTTC. This gives the protein CAISQSPGPSYGYTF.